Here is one TCR beta chain with its context. What it binds is unknown. Overlapping HIV-1 Gag 15-mer peptides at approximately 0.91 ug per peptide per mL were used. Sorted nonresponding memory CD4+ T cells were CD40L-negative, CD69-negative, CD45RO-high. Anti-CD28/CD49d costimulation, CD40-blocking antibody and enfuvirtide were given to CD8-depleted PBMCs for 18 hours. This sample stems from a study of persistence of HIV-infected CD4 T cells. This was the immunoSEQ version 4 assay in survey mode. The protocol was immunoSEQ multiplex PCR, while the TCRdb copy is restricted to in-frame clones and leaves out a portion. The data hold around 39,000 clones, with 82% observed a single time. This receptor was identified in an adult with HIV. The donor label of this sample is uncertain. The sample was cultured CD4+ T cells from PBMCs, taken from a patient who received antiretroviral therapy.

The CDR3: CATSDGSHYGYTF. The CDR3 DNA reads as TGTGCCACCAGTGACGGTTCCCACTATGGCTACACCTTC. The rearrangement uses TRBV24-1 and TRBJ1-2; D ambiguous. V lost 4 bases and J lost 3, with 8 bases in between. Germline CDR1 is KGHDR and CDR2 is SFDVKD. This CDR3 region has 13 residues.